A single sample is the source of the 9 T cell receptor beta chains below, sequenced in a study of T-cell memory formation after mild COVID-19. TCRdb used MiXCR to reprocess the 5' RACE reads, holding one entry per CDR3 protein. The sample includes about 400,000 distinct CDR3 sequences, more than 20% of them seen just once. The sequencing input was PBMCs or a T cell subset sorted from them (not recorded which). These receptors came from an adult woman who had mild COVID-19 (a few samples of this study predate the infection). Cell type and time point are not known.

The chain links TRBV6-2 or TRBV6-3 to TRBJ2-5; 7 bases are shared with TRBD2. Germline V gene sequence: CDR1 MNHEY, CDR2 SVGEGT. Germline trimming cut 7 bases from V and 3 bases from J; bases unmatched to any gene: 11. This CDR3 comprises 15 residues. The CDR3 sequence is CASNQRTSAEETQYF. In nucleotides, the CDR3 is TGTGCCAGCAACCAACGGACTAGTGCGGAAGAGACCCAGTACTTC.

CDR3 sequence: CASRQGAGETQYF. CDR3 in DNA: TGTGCTAGTCGACAGGGGGCGGGGGAGACCCAGTACTTC. The chain combines TRBV12-3 or TRBV12-4 with TRBJ2-5, with TRBD1 matching over 10 bases. This CDR3 has 13 residues.

A word on this clonotype: A much bigger clone sits one base away, suggesting this may be a read error. J is TRBJ2-3 and V is TRBV7-8; D gene uncertain. Trimming removed 5 bases at V and 5 bases at J, with 5 bases between. The CDR3 has 11 amino acids. Germline CDR1 reads SGHVS; CDR2 reads FQNEAQ. This CDR3 is CASSIGDTQYF. CDR3 DNA: TGTGCCAGCAGCATCGGAGATACGCAGTATTTT.

This chain links TRBV6-5 with TRBJ2-7; 7 bases agree with TRBD1. J gave up 6 bases and V 2 bases, and 1 base lay outside the gene matches. The germline V gene encodes CDR1 MNHEY and CDR2 SVGAGI. The CDR3 length is 12 residues. The CDR3 sequence: CASSYRTGEQYF. Written as DNA, the CDR3 is TGTGCCAGCAGTTACCGGACAGGCGAGCAGTACTTC.

The sample holds a few counts of this clonotype. The chain uses TRBV5-1 and TRBJ2-7, with D possibly being TRBD2 (6 bases). The germline CDR1 and CDR2 sequences are SGHRS and YFSETQ. Trimming stripped 0 bases from V and 1 base from J, with 17 bases between. The CDR3 sequence is 17 residues long. Here the CDR3 reads CASSLGSGRTASYEQYF. The CDR3 coding sequence is TGCGCCAGCAGCTTGGGGTCTGGGAGGACGGCTTCCTACGAGCAGTACTTC.

This clonotype was counted a few times. V and J are TRBV20-1 and TRBJ2-7; 8 bases fit TRBD2. CDR1 and CDR2 from the germline V gene are DFQATT and SNEGSKA (reference sequence). This CDR3 is 16 amino acids long. The junction had 13 bases not matched to a gene; V was cut back by 5 bases and J by 1 base. CDR3 in amino acids: CSAPGGWTSRSYEQYF. As DNA, the CDR3 is TGCAGTGCTCCCGGGGGGTGGACTAGCAGGTCCTACGAGCAGTACTTC.

The chain recombines TRBV20-1 with TRBJ2-3; D uncertain. Trimming took off 5 bases at V and 0 bases at J, with 15 bases between the two ends. The CDR3 loop spans 15 amino acids. Germline V gene data show CDR1 as DFQATT and CDR2 as SNEGSKA (reference sequence). The CDR3 region has the DNA TGCAGTGCTCCCCAAATGAGGCGAAGCACAGATACGCAGTATTTT. Amino acid sequence: CSAPQMRRSTDTQYF.

The rearrangement joins TRBV12-3 or TRBV12-4 to TRBJ1-5; a weak D match, TRBD1 (5 bases). This CDR3 comprises 17 residues. V was pared by 5 bases and J by 1 base, with 18 bases between. CDR3 sequence reads: CASSAPRGGVSNQPQHF. The CDR3 coding sequence is TGTGCCAGCAGTGCCCCGAGGGGCGGTGTGAGCAATCAGCCCCAGCATTTT.

J is TRBJ1-2 and V is TRBV18, with a weak D call TRBD1 (6 bases). V was cut by 4 bases and J by 4 bases, with 22 bases left in between. From germline, CDR1 is KGHSH and CDR2 LQKENI. The CDR3 spans 17 residues. This CDR3 is CASSLPDSASRGYGYTF. CDR3 nucleotide sequence: TGTGCCAGCTCACTCCCGGACAGCGCGTCCCGCGGCTATGGCTACACCTTC.